This T cell receptor (beta chain) stems from a study of lymphopenia after photon versus proton radiotherapy. Study-wide findings and caveats: Relative stability marked proton patients; photon patients lost diversity and naive cells. Oligoclonal CD8+ Temra expansion after nadir drove photon patients' diversity drop. Authors raise, but do not show, better survival with proton therapy. Post-nadir TCR diversity decline inversely tracked overall survival among those who died.

The CDR3 has 14 amino acids. The germline V gene has CDR1 SGHAT and CDR2 FQNNGV. V shed 1 base and J shed 2 bases, with 5 bases lying between them. Concerning this clone: Antigen unknown.

Produced via immunoSEQ multiplex PCR; TCRdb's table is partial and in-frame only. The table lists 37,000 or so clones, around 85% of them singletons. This clonotype was sampled from a man aged 45-60 years with gastric cancer. This specimen consisted of peripheral blood, obtained from a patient treated with photon-based radiotherapy. The chain joins TRBV11-2 to TRBJ2-2; D is ambiguous. The CDR3 nucleotides are TGTGCCAGCAGCTTAGTACAAAACACCGGGGAGCTGTTTTTT. Protein: CASSLVQNTGELFF.